The T cell receptor (beta chain) under discussion was sequenced for a study of OX40 agonist ivuxolimab in advanced cancers. At the level of the study: Patients were dosed with the agonistic anti-OX40 (CD134) antibody ivuxolimab.

The table lists this clone with a count of one. No antigen is known for it. Study findings and constraints: CD8+ T cells showed, on average, more clonal expansion than CD4+ cells. Partial responders at 0.1-3.0 mg/kg had among the lowest clonal expansion.

Sequenced by immunoSEQ multiplex PCR; TCRdb stores in-frame clones only, minus some. Here the sample spans fewer than 70,000 clones, 91% being singletons. Autoimmune disease history or systemic immunosuppression led to patient exclusion. Sequenced here: CD4+ or CD8+ T cells sorted from blood, sampled in a trial of the OX40 agonist ivuxolimab. The sequence derives from an adult with an advanced solid tumor such as melanoma, head and neck, liver or kidney cancer.

CDR3 region: CASSKGVAGTGELFF. CDR3 bases: TGTGCCAGTAGTAAAGGGGTGGCGGGCACCGGGGAGCTGTTTTTT. The chain links TRBV19 to TRBJ2-2, with D perhaps matching TRBD1 or TRBD2 (5 bases each). CDR3 length: 15 amino acids. Germline assignment: CDR1 LNHDA and CDR2 SQIVND (reference sequence). Trimming took off 4 bases at V and 4 bases at J, with 13 bases between the two ends.